Listed below are T cell receptor beta chains from one sample, sequenced in a study of blood T cell repertoires in COVID-19. Method: immunoSEQ multiplex PCR; TCRdb's copy keeps in-frame clones and lacks some. The sample carries about 180,000 clones, 88% recorded once. The sample comprised PBMCs or T cells enriched from blood (not recorded which). The receptors were gathered from a woman aged 18-30 years who had recovered from COVID-19. Both conserved end residues are part of each CDR3. A D gene is named only where the DNA matches it firmly. Not every row has a clone size; where given, it reads once, few, many or a size class.

>TRBJ2-7|TRBV7-2|.|.
CASSIRTTPSEQYF
TGTGCCAGCAGCATAAGGACAACGCCAAGCGAGCAGTACTTC
>TRBJ1-3|TRBV11-1|.|.
CASIAVPGNTIYF
TGTGCCAGCATCGCAGTTCCGGGAAACACCATATATTTT
>TRBJ1-3|TRBV28|TRBD1|.
CATTGQDKGNTIYF
TGTGCCACCACCGGACAGGACAAGGGAAACACCATATATTTT
>TRBJ2-5|TRBV5-1|.|.
CASSRSGAGRGGETQYF
TGCGCCAGCAGCAGAAGTGGAGCGGGAAGGGGGGGAGAGACCCAGTACTTC
>TRBJ1-1|TRBV5-6|TRBD1|.
CASSLVQGQGTEAFF
TGTGCCAGCAGCTTGGTCCAGGGACAGGGCACTGAAGCTTTCTTT
>TRBJ1-1|TRBV27|TRBD1|.
CASSWGQGIVRQAFF
TGTGCCAGCAGTTGGGGACAGGGAATAGTACGCCAAGCTTTCTTT
>TRBJ1-5|TRBV6-4|.|.
CASSPRQSHNQPQHF
TGTGCCAGCAGCCCCCGACAGAGCCATAATCAGCCCCAGCATTTT
>TRBJ1-4|TRBV5-1|.|.
CASSPGRTASATNEKLFF
TGCGCCAGCAGTCCGGGGCGGACAGCATCTGCAACTAATGAAAAACTGTTTTTT
>TRBJ2-2|TRBV6-1|.|.
CASSEGPENTGELFF
TGTGCCAGCAGTGAAGGTCCAGAAAACACCGGGGAGCTGTTTTTT
>TRBJ1-4|TRBV6-5|.|.
CASSYSGPSEKLFF
TGTGCCAGCAGTTACTCGGGGCCTTCTGAAAAACTGTTTTTT
>TRBJ1-5|TRBV11-2|TRBD1|.
CASSTGDQPQHF
TGTGCCAGCAGCACAGGGGATCAGCCCCAGCATTTT
>TRBJ2-1|TRBV29-1|TRBD2|.
CSARPSGGAIEQFF
TGCAGCGCCCGACCTAGCGGGGGGGCCATTGAGCAGTTCTTC
>TRBJ1-5|TRBV4-3|.|.
CASSRSGDQPQHF
TGCGCCAGCAGCAGGTCGGGGGATCAGCCCCAGCATTTT
>TRBJ1-2|TRBV30|TRBD1|once
CAWSVGTGGYGYTF
TGTGCCTGGAGTGTTGGAACAGGGGGCTATGGCTACACCTTC
>TRBJ2-1|TRBV5-1|TRBD2|.
CASSSPGGTSGYNEQFF
TGCGCCAGCAGCTCCCCGGGGGGGACTAGCGGATACAATGAGCAGTTCTTC
>TRBJ2-5|TRBV3-1/TRBV3-2|.|.
CASSRPPGEETQYF
TGTGCCAGCAGCCGCCCGCCCGGGGAAGAGACCCAGTACTTC